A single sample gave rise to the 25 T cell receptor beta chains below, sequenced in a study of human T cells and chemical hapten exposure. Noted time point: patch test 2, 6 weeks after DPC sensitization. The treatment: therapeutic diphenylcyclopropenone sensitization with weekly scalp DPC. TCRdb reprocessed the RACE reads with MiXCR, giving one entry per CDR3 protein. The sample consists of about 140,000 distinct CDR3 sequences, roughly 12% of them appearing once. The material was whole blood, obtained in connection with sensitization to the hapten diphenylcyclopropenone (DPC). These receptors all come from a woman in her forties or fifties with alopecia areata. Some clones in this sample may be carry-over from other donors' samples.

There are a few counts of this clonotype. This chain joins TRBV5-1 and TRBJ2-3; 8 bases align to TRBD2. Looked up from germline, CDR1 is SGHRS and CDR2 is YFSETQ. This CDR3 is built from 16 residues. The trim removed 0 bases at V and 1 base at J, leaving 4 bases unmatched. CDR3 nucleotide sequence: TGCGCCAGCAGCTTGGCCGCGACTAGCGGCACAGATACGCAGTATTTT. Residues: CASSLAATSGTDTQYF. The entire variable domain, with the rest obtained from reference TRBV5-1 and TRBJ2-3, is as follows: KAGVTQTPRYLIKTRGQQVTLSCSPISGHRSVSWYQQTPGQGLQFLFEYFSETQRNKGNFPGRFSGRQFSNSRSEMNVSTLELGDSALYLCASSLAATSGTDTQYFGPGTRLTVL.

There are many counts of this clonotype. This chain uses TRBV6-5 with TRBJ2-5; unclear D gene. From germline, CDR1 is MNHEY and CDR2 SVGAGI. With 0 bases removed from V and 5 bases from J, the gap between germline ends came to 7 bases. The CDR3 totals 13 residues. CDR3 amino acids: CASSYSARETQYF. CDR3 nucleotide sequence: TGTGCCAGCAGTTACTCCGCAAGGGAGACCCAGTACTTC.

The CDR3 reads CSARGAGGYQYF. CDR3 nucleotide sequence: TGCAGTGCTAGAGGGGCGGGCGGTTACCAGTACTTC. V gene TRBV20-1 combines with J gene TRBJ2-5, with a weak D call TRBD2 (5 bases). Trimming removed 1 base from V and 10 bases from J, with 13 bases in between. The germline V gene encodes CDR1 DFQATT and CDR2 SNEGSKA (reference sequence). This CDR3 comprises 12 residues.

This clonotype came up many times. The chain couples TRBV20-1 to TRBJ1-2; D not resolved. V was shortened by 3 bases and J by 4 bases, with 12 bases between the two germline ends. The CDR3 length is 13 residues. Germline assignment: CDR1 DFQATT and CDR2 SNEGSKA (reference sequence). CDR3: CSARVMSGYGYTF. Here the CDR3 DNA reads TGCAGTGCTAGGGTGATGAGCGGCTATGGCTACACCTTC.

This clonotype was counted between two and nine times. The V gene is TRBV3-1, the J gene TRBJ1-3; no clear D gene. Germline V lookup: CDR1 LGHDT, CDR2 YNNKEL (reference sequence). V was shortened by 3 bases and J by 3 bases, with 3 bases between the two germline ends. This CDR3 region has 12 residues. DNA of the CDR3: TGTGCCAGCAGCCAGATTGGAAACACCATATATTTT. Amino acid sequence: CASSQIGNTIYF.

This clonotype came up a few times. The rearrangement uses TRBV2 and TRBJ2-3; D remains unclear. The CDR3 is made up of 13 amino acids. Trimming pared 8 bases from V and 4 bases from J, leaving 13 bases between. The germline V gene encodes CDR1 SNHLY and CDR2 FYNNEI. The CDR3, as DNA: TGTGCCAGCGTCGACCCAGGAGCAGATACGCAGTATTTT. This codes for CASVDPGADTQYF.

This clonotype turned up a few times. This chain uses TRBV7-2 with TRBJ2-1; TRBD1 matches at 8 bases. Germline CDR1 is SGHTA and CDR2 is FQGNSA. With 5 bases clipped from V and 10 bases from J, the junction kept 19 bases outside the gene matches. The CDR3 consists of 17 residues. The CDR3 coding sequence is TGTGCCAGCAGCCCCCGGGCAGGGGGCTCGGTAAATGACGAGCAGTTCTTC. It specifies CASSPRAGGSVNDEQFF.

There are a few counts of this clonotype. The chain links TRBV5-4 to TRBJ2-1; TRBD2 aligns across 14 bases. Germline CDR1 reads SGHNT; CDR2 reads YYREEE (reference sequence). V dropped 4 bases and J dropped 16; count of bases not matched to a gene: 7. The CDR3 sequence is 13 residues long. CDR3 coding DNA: TGTGCCAGCAGCCCCCGACTAGCGGGAGGGGTTTTCTTC. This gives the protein CASSPRLAGGVFF.

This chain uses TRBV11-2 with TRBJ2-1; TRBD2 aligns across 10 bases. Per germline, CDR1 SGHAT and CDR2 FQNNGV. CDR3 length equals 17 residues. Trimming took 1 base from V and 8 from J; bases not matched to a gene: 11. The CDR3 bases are TGTGCCAGCAGCTTAGGGAACCTAGCGGGAGCGGGAGATGAGCAGTTCTTC. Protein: CASSLGNLAGAGDEQFF.

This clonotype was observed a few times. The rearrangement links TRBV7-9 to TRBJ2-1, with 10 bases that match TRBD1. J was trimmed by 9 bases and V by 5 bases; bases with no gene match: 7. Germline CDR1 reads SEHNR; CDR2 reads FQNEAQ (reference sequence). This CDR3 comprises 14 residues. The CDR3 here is CASSRTGGLSEQFF. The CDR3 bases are TGTGCCAGCAGCAGGACAGGGGGGCTAAGTGAGCAGTTCTTC. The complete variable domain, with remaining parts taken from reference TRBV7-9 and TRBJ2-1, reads DTGVSQNPRHKITKRGQNVTFRCDPISEHNRLYWYRQTLGQGPEFLTYFQNEAQLEKSRLLSDRFSAERPKGSFSTLEIQRTEQGDSAMYLCASSRTGGLSEQFFGPGTRLTVL.

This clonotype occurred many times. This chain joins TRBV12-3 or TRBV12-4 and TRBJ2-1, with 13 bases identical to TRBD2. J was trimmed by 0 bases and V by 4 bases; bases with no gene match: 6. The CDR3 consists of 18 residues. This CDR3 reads CASSSGTSGKYSYNEQFF. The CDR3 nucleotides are TGTGCCAGCAGTTCTGGGACTAGCGGGAAGTACTCCTACAATGAGCAGTTCTTC.

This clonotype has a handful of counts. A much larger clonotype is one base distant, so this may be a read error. The CDR3 sequence: CASSLARAGGHTF. The CDR3 coding sequence is TGTGCCAGCAGCTTAGCTAGGGCCGGCGGCCACACCTTC. The V call is TRBV7-8, the J call TRBJ1-2; D gene ambiguous. There are 13 residues in the CDR3. CDR1 SGHVS and CDR2 FQNEAQ come from the germline V gene. The V end lost 0 bases, the J end lost 12 bases, and 14 bases lay between the germline ends.

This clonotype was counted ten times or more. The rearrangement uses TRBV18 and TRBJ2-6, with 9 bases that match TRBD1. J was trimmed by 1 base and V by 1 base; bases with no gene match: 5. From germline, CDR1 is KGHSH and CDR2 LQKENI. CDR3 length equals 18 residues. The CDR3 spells CASSPRTGALSGANVLTF. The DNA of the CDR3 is TGTGCCAGCTCACCACGGACAGGGGCGCTTTCTGGGGCCAACGTCCTGACTTTC.

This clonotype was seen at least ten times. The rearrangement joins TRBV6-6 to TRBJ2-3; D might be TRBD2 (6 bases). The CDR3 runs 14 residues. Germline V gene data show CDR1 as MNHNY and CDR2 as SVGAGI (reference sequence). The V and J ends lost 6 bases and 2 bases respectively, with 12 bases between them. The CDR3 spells CASREGLPTDTQYF. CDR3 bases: TGTGCCAGCAGGGAGGGACTGCCCACAGATACGCAGTATTTT.

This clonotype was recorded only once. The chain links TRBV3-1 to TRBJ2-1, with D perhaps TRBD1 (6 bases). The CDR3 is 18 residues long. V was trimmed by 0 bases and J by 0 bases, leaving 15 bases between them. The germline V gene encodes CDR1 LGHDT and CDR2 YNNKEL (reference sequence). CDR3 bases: TGTGCCAGCAGCCAAGATAGACAGGCGACGAGCTCCTACAATGAGCAGTTCTTC. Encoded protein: CASSQDRQATSSYNEQFF.

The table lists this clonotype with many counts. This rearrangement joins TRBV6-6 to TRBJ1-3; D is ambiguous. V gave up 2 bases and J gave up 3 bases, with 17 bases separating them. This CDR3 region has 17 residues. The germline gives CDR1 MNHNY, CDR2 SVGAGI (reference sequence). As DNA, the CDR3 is TGTGCCAGCAGTTACGGGGAGGGAGGTCCGGGTGGAAACACCATATATTTT. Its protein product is CASSYGEGGPGGNTIYF.

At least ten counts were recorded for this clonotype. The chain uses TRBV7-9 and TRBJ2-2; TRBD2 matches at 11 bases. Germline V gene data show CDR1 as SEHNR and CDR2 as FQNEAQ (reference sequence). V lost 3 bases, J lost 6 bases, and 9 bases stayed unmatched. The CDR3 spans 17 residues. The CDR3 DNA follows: TGTGCCAGCAGCTTGGGGGCACTAGCGGGAGTCGCCGGGGAGCTGTTTTTT. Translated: CASSLGALAGVAGELFF.

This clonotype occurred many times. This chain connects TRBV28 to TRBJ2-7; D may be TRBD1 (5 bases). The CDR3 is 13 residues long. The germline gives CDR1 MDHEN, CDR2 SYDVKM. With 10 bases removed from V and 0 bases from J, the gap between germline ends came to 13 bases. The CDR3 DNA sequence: TGTGCCACCCAGACAGCTAGCTCCTACGAGCAGTACTTC. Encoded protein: CATQTASSYEQYF.

Written as DNA, the CDR3 is TGTGCCAGCAGCCAGGGGGTAATTGGCAATCAGCCCCAGCATTTT. Translating it yields CASSQGVIGNQPQHF. The chain links TRBV7-2 to TRBJ1-5; 7 bases line up with TRBD1. Germline CDR1 SGHTA, CDR2 FQGNSA. CDR3 size: 15 residues. Trimming removed 5 bases from V and 2 bases from J; junction bases left unmatched: 6.

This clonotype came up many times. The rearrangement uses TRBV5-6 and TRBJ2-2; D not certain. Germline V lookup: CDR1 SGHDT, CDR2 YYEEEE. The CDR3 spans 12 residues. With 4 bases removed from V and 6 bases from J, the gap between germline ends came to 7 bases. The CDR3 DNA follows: TGTGCCAGCAGCACTCAAGCCGGGGAGCTGTTTTTT. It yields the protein CASSTQAGELFF.

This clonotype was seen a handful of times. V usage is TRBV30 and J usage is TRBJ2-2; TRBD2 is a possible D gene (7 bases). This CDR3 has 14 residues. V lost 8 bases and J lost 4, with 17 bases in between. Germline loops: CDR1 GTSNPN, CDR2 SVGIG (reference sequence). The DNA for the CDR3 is TGTGCCAGAACGGGGGGCGCTCCCACCGGGGAGCTGTTTTTT. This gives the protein CARTGGAPTGELFF. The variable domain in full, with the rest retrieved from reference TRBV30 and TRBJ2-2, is SQTIHQWPATLVQPVGSPLSLECTVEGTSNPNLYWYRQAAGRGLQLLFYSVGIGQISSEVPQNLSASRPQDRQFILSSKKLLLSDSGFYLCARTGGAPTGELFFGEGSRLTVL.

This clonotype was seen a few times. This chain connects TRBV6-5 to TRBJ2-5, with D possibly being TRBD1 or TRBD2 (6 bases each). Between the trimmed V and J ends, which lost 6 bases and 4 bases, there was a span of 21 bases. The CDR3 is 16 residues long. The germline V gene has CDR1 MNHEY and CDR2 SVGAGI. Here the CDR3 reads CASSSLLRGGGETQYF. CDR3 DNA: TGTGCCAGCAGCTCTCTCCTCAGGGGAGGAGGAGAGACCCAGTACTTC.

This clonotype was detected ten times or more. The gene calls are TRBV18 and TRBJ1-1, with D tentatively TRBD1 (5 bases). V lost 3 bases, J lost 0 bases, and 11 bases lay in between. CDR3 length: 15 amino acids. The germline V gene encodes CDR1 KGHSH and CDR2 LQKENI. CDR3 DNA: TGTGCCAGCTCACCCATGGAGGGGCTGAACACTGAAGCTTTCTTT. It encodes CASSPMEGLNTEAFF.

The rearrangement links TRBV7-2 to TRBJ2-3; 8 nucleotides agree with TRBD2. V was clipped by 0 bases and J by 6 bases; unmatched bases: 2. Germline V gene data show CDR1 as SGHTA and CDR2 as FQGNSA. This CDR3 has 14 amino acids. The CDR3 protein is CASSLALAGDTQYF. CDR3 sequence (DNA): TGTGCCAGCAGCTTAGCTCTAGCGGGCGATACGCAGTATTTT. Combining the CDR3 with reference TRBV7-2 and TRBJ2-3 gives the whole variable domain GAGVSQSPSNKVTEKGKDVELRCDPISGHTALYWYRQSLGQGLEFLIYFQGNSAPDKSGLPSDRFSAERTGGSVSTLTIQRTQQEDSAVYLCASSLALAGDTQYFGPGTRLTVL.

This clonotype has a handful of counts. CDR3 nucleotide sequence: TGCAGCGTGCGGGTTATGGGGGATAGCAATCAGCCCCAGCATTTT. Translating gives CSVRVMGDSNQPQHF. This sequence joins TRBV29-1 and TRBJ1-5; D may be TRBD1 (5 bases). Trimming took 6 bases from V and 0 from J, leaving 15 bases between them. The germline gives CDR1 SQVTM, CDR2 ANQGSEA. This CDR3 is 15 amino acids long.